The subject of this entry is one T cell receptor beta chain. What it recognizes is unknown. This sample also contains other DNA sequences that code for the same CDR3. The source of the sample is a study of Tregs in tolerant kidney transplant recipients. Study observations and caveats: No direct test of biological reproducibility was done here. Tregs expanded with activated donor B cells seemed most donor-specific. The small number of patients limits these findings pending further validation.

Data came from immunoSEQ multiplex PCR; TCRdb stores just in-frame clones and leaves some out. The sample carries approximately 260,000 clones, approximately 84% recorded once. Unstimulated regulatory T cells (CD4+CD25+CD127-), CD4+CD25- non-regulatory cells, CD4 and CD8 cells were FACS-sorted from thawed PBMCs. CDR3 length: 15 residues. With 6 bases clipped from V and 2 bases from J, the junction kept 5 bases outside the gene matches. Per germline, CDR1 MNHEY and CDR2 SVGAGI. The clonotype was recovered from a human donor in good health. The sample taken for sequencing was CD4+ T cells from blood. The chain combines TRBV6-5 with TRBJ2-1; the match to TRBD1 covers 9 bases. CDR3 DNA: TGTGCCAGCAGCACGGACAGGGGAACCTACAATGAGCAGTTCTTC. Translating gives CASSTDRGTYNEQFF.